The 24 T cell receptor beta chains given below trace back to one sample, sequenced in a study of shared clonotypes between healthy human individuals (dated by TCRdb to about 2020). The method behind the library was the immunoSEQ multiplex PCR assay. The clones in this table, taken by TCRdb from immuneACCESS, are in-frame only. Not every clone is retained; where verified, under half of the shortfall comes from an unresolved V gene, and the cause of the rest is unknown. The sample table lists some 2.3 million clones, over 85% of them with a count of one. The ten largest make up approximately 0.4% of the sample. Material for sequencing was naive CD4+ T cells from PBMCs. The sample's cell subset or site label, in plain terms: CD45RA+ positively selected. The receptors originated from a man aged 18 to 29 in good health. Some clones in this sample may be carry-over from other donors' samples.

The chain recombines TRBV6-5 with TRBJ1-2; 7 nucleotides match TRBD1. The V segment lost 8 bases and the J segment 3 bases; nucleotides outside the gene matches: 6. Germline CDR1 reads MNHEY; CDR2 reads SVGAGI. This CDR3 region has 13 residues. CDR3 in amino acids: CASRQGSHYGYTF. In nucleotides, the CDR3 is TGTGCCAGCCGACAGGGTTCCCACTATGGCTACACCTTC.

The chain carries TRBV6-5 and TRBJ1-2; D is unresolved. Germline V gene lookup returns CDR1 MNHEY and CDR2 SVGAGI. V was trimmed by 3 bases and J by 1 base, leaving 12 bases between them. The CDR3 length is 15 residues. This CDR3 reads CASSYTLGINYGYTF. CDR3 DNA: TGTGCCAGCAGTTATACCCTCGGGATTAACTATGGCTACACCTTC.

The J gene is TRBJ2-7, the V gene TRBV10-2; D might be TRBD1 (6 bases). Per the germline V gene, CDR1 is WSHSY and CDR2 is SAAADI. CDR3 size: 11 residues. Trimming removed 7 bases at V and 9 bases at J, with 13 bases between. The CDR3 DNA reads TGCGCCAGCAAGGCAGGGGTCTGGCAGTACTTC. Residues: CASKAGVWQYF.

Remarks on this clone: Other DNA sequences from this sample encode an identical CDR3 as well. The rearrangement links TRBV30 to TRBJ2-7; D is undetermined. The ends were cut back, 0 bases at V and 4 bases at J, with 4 bases in the middle. The length of the CDR3 is 11 residues. From germline, CDR1 is GTSNPN and CDR2 SVGIG (reference sequence). CDR3 loop: CAWSVYYEQYF. Written as DNA, the CDR3 is TGTGCCTGGAGTGTATATTACGAGCAGTACTTC. Supplemented by reference TRBV30 and TRBJ2-7, the full variable domain reads SQTIHQWPATLVQPVGSPLSLECTVEGTSNPNLYWYRQAAGRGLQLLFYSVGIGQISSEVPQNLSASRPQDRQFILSSKKLLLSDSGFYLCAWSVYYEQYFGPGTRLTVT.

V usage is TRBV28 and J usage is TRBJ2-3; the match to TRBD2 covers 10 bases. CDR3 length: 14 residues. J gave up 8 bases and V 4 bases, and 6 bases lay outside the gene matches. Germline CDR1 and CDR2: MDHEN and SYDVKM. The chain's CDR3 is CASSSSGRAGTQYF. The CDR3 region has the DNA TGTGCCAGCAGTTCAAGCGGGAGGGCTGGTACGCAGTATTTT. The whole variable domain, filled in from reference TRBV28 and TRBJ2-3, reads DVKVTQSSRYLVKRTGEKVFLECVQDMDHENMFWYRQDPGLGLRLIYFSYDVKMKEKGDIPEGYSVSREKKERFSLILESASTNQTSMYLCASSSSGRAGTQYFGPGTRLTVL.

This clone was counted a single time. The chain uses TRBV5-1 and TRBJ2-5; 7 bases map to TRBD1. Trimming removed 4 bases from V and 2 bases from J; junction bases left unmatched: 8. The CDR3 has 15 residues. Germline CDR1 SGHRS, CDR2 YFSETQ. CDR3 bases: TGCGCCAGCAGCCACGGGGACAGCTTTCAAGAGACCCAGTACTTC. It encodes CASSHGDSFQETQYF.

The chain carries TRBV28 and TRBJ2-7, with 7 bases lining up with TRBD2. The CDR3 runs to 15 residues. Trimming cost V 5 bases and J 0 bases; bases outside gene matches: 7. Germline CDR1 MDHEN, CDR2 SYDVKM. The DNA for the CDR3 is TGTGCCAGCAGTCCCGGTAGCGGGCTCTCCTACGAGCAGTACTTC. Protein product: CASSPGSGLSYEQYF.

V is TRBV7-9 and J is TRBJ2-5; D gene unclear. CDR3 size: 12 residues. Between the trimmed V and J ends, which lost 5 bases and 5 bases, there was a span of 9 bases. CDR1 is SEHNR and CDR2 is FQNEAQ in the germline V gene (reference sequence). The CDR3 is CASSILGETQYF. In DNA form, the CDR3 reads TGTGCCAGCAGCATCCTCGGGGAGACCCAGTACTTC.

The chain is built from TRBV6-5 and TRBJ1-1, with TRBD1 identical over 7 bases. The CDR3 contains 12 residues. V dropped 2 bases and J dropped 12; count of bases not matched to a gene: 6. Germline CDR1 and CDR2: MNHEY and SVGAGI. The CDR3 DNA sequence: TGTGCCAGCAGTTACCGGGACAGTTTCACTTTCTTT. Residues: CASSYRDSFTFF.

This clone was seen a few times. The same CDR3 can be traced to other DNA sequences in this sample. The J gene is TRBJ2-6, the V gene TRBV11-2; no clear D gene. V lost 1 base to trimming and J lost 2 bases, with 0 bases between them. The CDR3 has 13 amino acids. CDR1 and CDR2 (germline): SGHAT, FQNNGV. The CDR3 DNA is TGTGCCAGCAGCTTAGCTGGGGCCAACGTCCTGACTTTC. Translated: CASSLAGANVLTF.

The V and J genes are TRBV19 and TRBJ2-2; D remains ambiguous. There are 15 residues in the CDR3. V lost 3 bases, J lost 4 bases, and 12 bases lay in between. Germline values: CDR1 LNHDA, CDR2 SQIVND (reference sequence). The CDR3 DNA reads TGTGCCAGTAGTATTTTCCCTCCCTCCACCGGGGAGCTGTTTTTT. This sequence encodes CASSIFPPSTGELFF. Using reference TRBV19 and TRBJ2-2 for the parts outside the CDR3, the full variable domain is DGGITQSPKYLFRKEGQNVTLSCEQNLNHDAMYWYRQDPGQGLRLIYYSQIVNDFQKGDIAEGYSVSREKKESFPLTVTSAQKNPTAFYLCASSIFPPSTGELFFGEGSRLTVL.

The chain links TRBV30 to TRBJ2-3, with 10 bases aligning to TRBD1. Germline trimming cut 5 bases from V and 3 bases from J; bases unmatched to any gene: 5. Germline loops: CDR1 GTSNPN, CDR2 SVGIG (reference sequence). This CDR3 comprises 14 residues. In DNA, the CDR3 is TGTGCCTGGGACCCGGGACAGGGGACAGATACGCAGTATTTT. As protein: CAWDPGQGTDTQYF.

The CDR3 DNA is TGTGCCAGCAGCCTTTCAGGGACCGGTGTTGGAGATACGCAGTATTTT. Encoded protein: CASSLSGTGVGDTQYF. This chain joins TRBV7-8 and TRBJ2-3; tentatively, D is TRBD1 or TRBD2 (5 bases each). The germline V gene encodes CDR1 SGHVS and CDR2 FQNEAQ. The CDR3 contains 16 residues. V gave up 5 bases and J gave up 5 bases, with 20 bases separating them.

This chain uses TRBV5-1 with TRBJ2-7, with TRBD2 identical over 14 bases. Germline CDR1 SGHRS, CDR2 YFSETQ. CDR3 length: 16 residues. Germline trimming cut 4 bases from V and 4 bases from J; bases unmatched to any gene: 7. For the CDR3, the DNA is TGCGCCAGCAGCGTGGGACTAGCGGGAGCCCTATACGAGCAGTACTTC. Protein: CASSVGLAGALYEQYF.

The chain uses TRBV6-6 and TRBJ2-3; 9 nucleotides agree with TRBD1. The CDR3 covers 14 residues. Germline V CDR1 and CDR2: MNHNY, SVGAGI (reference sequence). After removal of 2 bases from V and 8 bases from J, the junction contained 5 bases not matched to a gene. CDR3 nucleotide sequence: TGTGCCAGCAGTTACGCGGACAGGGGAGGTACGCAGTATTTT. Translation: CASSYADRGGTQYF.

This clone has only one observation. The chain couples TRBV9 to TRBJ2-3, with D unclear. CDR1 and CDR2 (germline): SGDLS, YYNGEE. V was cut by 2 bases and J by 2 bases, with 9 bases left in between. The CDR3 is 14 residues long. The CDR3 sequence is CASSVGVNTDTQYF. DNA of the CDR3: TGTGCCAGCAGCGTTGGGGTAAACACAGATACGCAGTATTTT.

V usage is TRBV9 and J usage is TRBJ2-1; a weak D match, TRBD2 (6 bases). The CDR3 has 17 residues. Per germline, CDR1 SGDLS and CDR2 YYNGEE. V was trimmed by 0 bases and J by 0 bases, leaving 13 bases between them. The chain's CDR3 is CASSVGGSGRSYNEQFF. CDR3 DNA sequence: TGTGCCAGCAGCGTAGGAGGTAGCGGACGCTCCTACAATGAGCAGTTCTTC.

This chain links TRBV6-5 with TRBJ2-7; D is uncertain. Germline CDR1 MNHEY, CDR2 SVGAGI. There are 14 residues in the CDR3. V lost 2 bases to trimming and J lost 3 bases, with 11 bases between them. The CDR3 region has the DNA TGTGCCAGCAGTTACGGTGGCGGCCACTACGAGCAGTACTTC. Protein sequence: CASSYGGGHYEQYF.

The J gene is TRBJ1-2, the V gene TRBV7-2, with TRBD1 matching over 8 bases. Looked up from germline, CDR1 is SGHTA and CDR2 is FQGNSA. The length of the CDR3 is 15 residues. Trimming at V came to 5 bases and at J to 2 bases, leaving 7 bases not matched to a gene. The CDR3 spells CASSVYRGANYGYTF. CDR3 nucleotides: TGTGCCAGCAGCGTATACAGGGGGGCCAACTATGGCTACACCTTC. Supplemented by reference TRBV7-2 and TRBJ1-2, the full variable domain reads GAGVSQSPSNKVTEKGKDVELRCDPISGHTALYWYRQSLGQGLEFLIYFQGNSAPDKSGLPSDRFSAERTGGSVSTLTIQRTQQEDSAVYLCASSVYRGANYGYTFGSGTRLTVV.

This clone was seen only once. V usage is TRBV14 and J usage is TRBJ2-7, with D possibly matching TRBD1 (6 bases). The V gene lost 1 base and the J gene lost 5 bases, with 12 bases spanning the gap. The germline V gene encodes CDR1 SGHDN and CDR2 FVKESK. The CDR3 runs to 14 residues. The CDR3 nucleotides are TGTGCCAGCAGCCAAGGGCAGGGGCTGGACGAGCAGTACTTC. Translation: CASSQGQGLDEQYF.

V is TRBV18 and J is TRBJ2-1, with 9 bases lining up with TRBD1. The CDR3 runs 16 residues. The trim removed 5 bases at V and 7 bases at J, leaving 12 bases unmatched. Germline CDR1 KGHSH, CDR2 LQKENI. CDR3 loop: CASSNLGDRELNEQFF. CDR3 sequence (DNA): TGTGCCAGCTCAAACTTGGGGGACAGGGAACTAAATGAGCAGTTCTTC.

V and J are TRBV18 and TRBJ2-7; 9 bases line up with TRBD1. J lost 6 bases, V lost 2 bases, and 8 bases had no gene match. CDR3 length equals 15 residues. Germline values: CDR1 KGHSH, CDR2 LQKENI. The DNA of the CDR3 is TGTGCCAGCTCACCAGGGTTGCGGACAGGGGCCGAGCAGTACTTC. Amino acid sequence: CASSPGLRTGAEQYF.

This rearrangement joins TRBV7-2 to TRBJ2-1; 8 nucleotides align to TRBD2. CDR1 and CDR2 (germline): SGHTA, FQGNSA. This CDR3 region has 13 residues. V trimming: 11 bases; J trimming: 9 bases; junction bases outside the gene matches: 12. The CDR3 sequence is CAGGGRASSEQFF. CDR3 bases: TGTGCCGGCGGGGGGAGGGCCAGTAGTGAGCAGTTCTTC.

The sample holds one count of this clone. V gene TRBV20-1 combines with J gene TRBJ1-6; no clear D gene. In germline, CDR1 is DFQATT, CDR2 SNEGSKA (reference sequence). The CDR3 contains 9 residues. The CDR3, as DNA: TGCAGGGGGAATTCACCCCTCCACTTT. The encoded protein is CRGNSPLHF.